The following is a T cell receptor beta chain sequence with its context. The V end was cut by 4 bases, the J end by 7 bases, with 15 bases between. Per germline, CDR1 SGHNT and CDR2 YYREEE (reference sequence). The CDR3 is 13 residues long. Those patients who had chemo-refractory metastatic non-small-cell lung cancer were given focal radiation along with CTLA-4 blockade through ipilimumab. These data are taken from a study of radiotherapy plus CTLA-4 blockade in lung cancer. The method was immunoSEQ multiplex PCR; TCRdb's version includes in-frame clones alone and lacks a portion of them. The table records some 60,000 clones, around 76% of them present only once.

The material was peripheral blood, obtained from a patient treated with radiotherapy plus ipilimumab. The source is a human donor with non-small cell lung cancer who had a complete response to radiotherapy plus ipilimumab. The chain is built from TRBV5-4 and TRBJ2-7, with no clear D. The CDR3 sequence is CASSPVPLREQYF. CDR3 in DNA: TGTGCCAGCAGCCCGGTTCCCTTGAGGGAGCAGTACTTC. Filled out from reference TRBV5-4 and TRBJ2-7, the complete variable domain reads ETGVTQSPTHLIKTRGQQVTLRCSSQSGHNTVSWYQQALGQGPQFIFQYYREEENGRGNFPPRFSGLQFPNYSSELNVNALELDDSALYLCASSPVPLREQYFGPGTRLTVT.